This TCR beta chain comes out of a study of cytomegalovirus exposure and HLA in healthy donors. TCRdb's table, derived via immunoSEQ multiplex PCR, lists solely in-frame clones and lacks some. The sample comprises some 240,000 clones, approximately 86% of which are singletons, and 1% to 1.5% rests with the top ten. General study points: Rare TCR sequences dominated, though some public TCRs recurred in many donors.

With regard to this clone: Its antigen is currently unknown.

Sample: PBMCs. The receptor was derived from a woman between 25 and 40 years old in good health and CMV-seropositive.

CDR3 in amino acids: CSGGGTDTQYF. CDR3 nucleotide sequence: TGCAGTGGCGGGGGCACAGATACGCAGTATTTT. The chain couples TRBV20-1 to TRBJ2-3, with D perhaps matching TRBD2 (6 bases). This CDR3 contains 11 residues. Trimming cost V 7 bases and J 1 base, with 6 bases left between them. Germline CDR1 reads DFQATT; CDR2 reads SNEGSKA (reference sequence).